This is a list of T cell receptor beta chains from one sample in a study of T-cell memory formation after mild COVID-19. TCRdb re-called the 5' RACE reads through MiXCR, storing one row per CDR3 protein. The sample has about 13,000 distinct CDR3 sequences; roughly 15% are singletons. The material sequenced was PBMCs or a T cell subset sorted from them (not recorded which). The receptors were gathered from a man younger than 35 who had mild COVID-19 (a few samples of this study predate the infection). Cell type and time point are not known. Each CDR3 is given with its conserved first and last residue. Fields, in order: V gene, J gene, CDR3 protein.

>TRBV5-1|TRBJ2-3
CASSPYSGGGATDTQYF
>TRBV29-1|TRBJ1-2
CSVEFLPRGGYTF
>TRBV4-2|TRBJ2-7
CASSQYGGIYEQYF
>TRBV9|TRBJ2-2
CASSASRGYTGELFF
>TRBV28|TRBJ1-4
CASSLGQGIEKLFF
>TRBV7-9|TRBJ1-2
CASSLASQRANYGYTF
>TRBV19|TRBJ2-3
CASGDGPAGDTQYF
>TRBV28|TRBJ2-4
CASTAGGKNIQYF
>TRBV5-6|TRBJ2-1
CASSLVGVSSYNEQFF
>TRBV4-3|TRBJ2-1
CASSQTLPWSTAGATYNEQFF
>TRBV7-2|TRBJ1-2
CASSLVYGYTF
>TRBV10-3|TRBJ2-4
CAISESWTSGKNIQYF
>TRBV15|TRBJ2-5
CATSRREGGQETQYF
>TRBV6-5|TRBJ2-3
CASSYSLGTGDPDTQYF
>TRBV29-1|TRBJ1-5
CSVVYRSGVGQPQHF
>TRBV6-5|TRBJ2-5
CASRGLAGGQETQYF
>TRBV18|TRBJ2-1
CASSPKRGEQFF
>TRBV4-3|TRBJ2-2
CASSQDSRLAGELFF
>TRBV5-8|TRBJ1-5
CASSLLWVNQPQHF
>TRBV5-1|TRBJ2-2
CASSPQGTGRTGELFF
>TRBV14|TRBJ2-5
CASSQDMVVSETQYF
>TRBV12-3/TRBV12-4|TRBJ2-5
CASSSDTGTMFSETQYF
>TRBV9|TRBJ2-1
CASSVGGRNEQFF
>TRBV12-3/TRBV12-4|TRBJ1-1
CASIKGDRSTYTEAFF
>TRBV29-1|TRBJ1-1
CSAGRGRVTEAFF
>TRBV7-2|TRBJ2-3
CASSPPLAGAKDTQYF
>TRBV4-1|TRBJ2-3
CASSQVYNLEVTDTQYF
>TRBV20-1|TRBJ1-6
CSARPKVNLPNSPLHF
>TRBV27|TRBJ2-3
CASSHDGIEADTQYF
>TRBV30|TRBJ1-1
CAWSYGTGYTEAFF
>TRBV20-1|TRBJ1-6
CSARDWSGAQPLHF
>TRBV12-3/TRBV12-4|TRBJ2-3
CASSFRLADTQYF
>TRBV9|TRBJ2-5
CASSPTDKETQYF
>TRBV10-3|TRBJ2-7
CAISPGQLVTYEQYF
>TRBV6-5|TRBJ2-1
CASSWGGVHEQFF
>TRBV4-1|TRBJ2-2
CASSQAGPRTGELFF
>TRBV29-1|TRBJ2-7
CSVVSQGRGEQYF
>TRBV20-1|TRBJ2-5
CSARAGGPGETQYF
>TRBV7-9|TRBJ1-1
CASSSWLGGMNTEAFF
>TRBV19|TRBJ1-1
CASSITGTTEAFF
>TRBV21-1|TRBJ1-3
CASSKDVLSGNTIYF
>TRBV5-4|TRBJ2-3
CASSSDGGGTDTQYF